The clone carrying this TCR beta chain was seen more than once but under ten times. Its matching antigen is unknown. This entry comes from a study of T cell repertoires in cytomegalovirus infection. Study summary: Epitope selection comprised recently identified HLA-C-restricted CMV epitopes and well-studied HLA-B-restricted CMV epitopes. CMV infection and matching HLA type were both indicated by public TCR beta signatures. Findings and caveats of the study: Cumulative public TCR beta family frequency identified CMV carriers with the relevant HLA.

J gave up 8 bases and V 4 bases, and 9 bases lay outside the gene matches. The CDR3 totals 15 residues. CDR1 is SNHLY and CDR2 is FYNNEI in the germline V gene. Via MiXCR, TCRdb re-called the reads, giving one row per CDR3 protein. Among 370,000 or so distinct CDR3 sequences listed, about a third were seen once. V gene TRBV2 combines with J gene TRBJ2-1, with 9 bases lining up with TRBD1. Sequencing used cultured PBMCs, obtained from culture after CMV antigen stimulation. The clonotype was recovered from a human donor in good health (CMV status not recorded). Some clones in this sample may be carry-over from other donors' samples. CDR3 DNA: TGTGCCAGCAGTGGGGGACAGGGAGCTTGGGATGAGCAGTTCTTC. Its translation: CASSGGQGAWDEQFF.